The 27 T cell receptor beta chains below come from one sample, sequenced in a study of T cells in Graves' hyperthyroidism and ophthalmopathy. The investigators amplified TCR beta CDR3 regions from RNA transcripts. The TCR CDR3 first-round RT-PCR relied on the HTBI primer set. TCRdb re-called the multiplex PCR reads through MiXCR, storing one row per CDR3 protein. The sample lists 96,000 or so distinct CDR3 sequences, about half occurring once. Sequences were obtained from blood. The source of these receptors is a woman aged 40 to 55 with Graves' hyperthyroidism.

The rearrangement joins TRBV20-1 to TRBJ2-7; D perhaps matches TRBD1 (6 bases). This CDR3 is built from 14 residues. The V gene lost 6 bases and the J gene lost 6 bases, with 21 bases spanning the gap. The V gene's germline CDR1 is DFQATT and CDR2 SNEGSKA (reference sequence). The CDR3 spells CSAPVGTRSAEQYF. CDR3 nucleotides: TGCAGTGCCCCAGTGGGGACACGATCTGCCGAGCAGTACTTC.

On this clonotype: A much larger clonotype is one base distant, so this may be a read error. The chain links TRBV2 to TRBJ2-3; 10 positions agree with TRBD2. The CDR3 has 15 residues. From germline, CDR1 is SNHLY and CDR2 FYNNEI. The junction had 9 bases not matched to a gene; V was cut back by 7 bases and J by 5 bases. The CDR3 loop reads CASNPERGGGDTQYF. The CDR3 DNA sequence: TGTGCCAGCAACCCCGAGCGGGGGGGGGGAGATACGCAGTATTTT.

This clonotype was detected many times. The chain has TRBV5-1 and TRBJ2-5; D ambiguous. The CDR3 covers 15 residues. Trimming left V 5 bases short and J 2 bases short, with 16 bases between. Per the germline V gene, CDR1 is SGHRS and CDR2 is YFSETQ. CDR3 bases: TGCGCCAGCAGGGTCTCCAACGGGCGTCAAGAGACCCAGTACTTC. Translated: CASRVSNGRQETQYF.

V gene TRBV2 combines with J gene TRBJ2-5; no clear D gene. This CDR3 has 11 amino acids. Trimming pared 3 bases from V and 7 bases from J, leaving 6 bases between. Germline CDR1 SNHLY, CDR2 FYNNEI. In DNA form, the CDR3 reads TGTGCCAGCAGTGATCGAGGGACCCAGTACTTC. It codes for CASSDRGTQYF.

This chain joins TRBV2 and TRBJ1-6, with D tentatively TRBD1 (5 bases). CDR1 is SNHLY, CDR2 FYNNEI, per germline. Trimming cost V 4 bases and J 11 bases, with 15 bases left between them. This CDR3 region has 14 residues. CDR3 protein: CASSGWTGVAPLHF. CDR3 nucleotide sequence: TGTGCCAGCAGTGGTTGGACGGGGGTGGCACCCCTCCACTTT. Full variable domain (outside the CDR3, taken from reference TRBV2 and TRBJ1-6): EPEVTQTPSHQVTQMGQEVILRCVPISNHLYFYWYRQILGQKVEFLVSFYNNEISEKSEIFDDQFSVERPDGSNFTLKIRSTKLEDSAMYFCASSGWTGVAPLHFGNGTRLTVT.

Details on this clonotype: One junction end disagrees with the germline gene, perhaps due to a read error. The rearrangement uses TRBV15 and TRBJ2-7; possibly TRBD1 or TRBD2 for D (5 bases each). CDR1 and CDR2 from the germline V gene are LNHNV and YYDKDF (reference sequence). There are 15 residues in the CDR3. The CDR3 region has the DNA TGTGCCGCCAGCAGCTTGGACGGGGACGCCTTTGAGCAGTACTTC. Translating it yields CAASSLDGDAFEQYF. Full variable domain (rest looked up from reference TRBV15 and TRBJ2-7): DAMVIQNPRYQVTQFGKPVTLSCSQTLNHNVMYWYQQKSSQAPKLLFHYYDKDFNNEADTPDNFQSRRPNTSFCFLDIRSPGLGDTAMYLCAASSLDGDAFEQYFGPGTRLTVT.

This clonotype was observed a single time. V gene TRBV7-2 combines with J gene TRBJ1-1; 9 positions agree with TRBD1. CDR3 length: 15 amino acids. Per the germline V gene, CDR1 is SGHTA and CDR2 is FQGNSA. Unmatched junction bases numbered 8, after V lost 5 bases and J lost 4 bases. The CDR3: CASSHRTGAGTEAFF. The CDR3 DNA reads TGTGCCAGCAGCCATCGGACAGGGGCCGGCACTGAAGCTTTCTTT.

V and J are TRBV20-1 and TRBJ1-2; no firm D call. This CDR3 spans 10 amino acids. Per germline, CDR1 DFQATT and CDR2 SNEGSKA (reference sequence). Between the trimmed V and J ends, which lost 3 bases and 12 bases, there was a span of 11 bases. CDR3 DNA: TGCAGTGCTAGGGGCCAGCTGAACACCTTC. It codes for CSARGQLNTF.

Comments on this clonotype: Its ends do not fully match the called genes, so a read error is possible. CDR3 DNA sequence: TGTGCCAGCAATTTAGGGACAGGGGTTAGCAATCGGCCCCAGCATTTT. Encoded protein: CASNLGTGVSNRPQHF. This chain connects TRBV7-3 to TRBJ1-5, with 10 positions matching TRBD1. The CDR3 spans 16 residues. Germline V gives CDR1 SGHTA, CDR2 FQGTGA.

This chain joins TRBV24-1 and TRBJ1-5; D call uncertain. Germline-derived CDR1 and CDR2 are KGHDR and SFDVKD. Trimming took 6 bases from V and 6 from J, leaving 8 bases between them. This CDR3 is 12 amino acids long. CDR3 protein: CATSIPGQPQHF. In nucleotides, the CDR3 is TGTGCCACCAGTATACCAGGTCAGCCCCAGCATTTT.

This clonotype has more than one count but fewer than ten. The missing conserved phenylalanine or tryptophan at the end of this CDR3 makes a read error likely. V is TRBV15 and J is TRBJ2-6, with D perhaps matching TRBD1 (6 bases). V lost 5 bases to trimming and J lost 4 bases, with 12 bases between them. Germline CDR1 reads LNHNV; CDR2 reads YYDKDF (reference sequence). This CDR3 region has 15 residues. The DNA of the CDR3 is TGTGCCACCAGCGACACAGGGTCAGGGGCCAACGTCCTGACTCCA. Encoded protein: CATSDTGSGANVLTP.

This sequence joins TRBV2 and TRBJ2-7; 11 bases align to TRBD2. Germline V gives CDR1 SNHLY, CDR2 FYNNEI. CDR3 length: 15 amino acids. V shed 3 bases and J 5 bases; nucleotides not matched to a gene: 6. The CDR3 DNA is TGTGCCAGCAGTGATCGAGGGACTAGCGGCCACGAGCAGTACTTC. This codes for CASSDRGTSGHEQYF.

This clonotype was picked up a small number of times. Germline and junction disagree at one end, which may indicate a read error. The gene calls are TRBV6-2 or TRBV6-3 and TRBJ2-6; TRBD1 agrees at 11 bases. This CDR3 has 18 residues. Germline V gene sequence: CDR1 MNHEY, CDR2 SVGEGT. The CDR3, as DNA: TGTGCCAGCAGTTACCAAGGACAGGGGGCTGCCGGGGCCAATGTCCTGACTTTC. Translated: CASSYQGQGAAGANVLTF.

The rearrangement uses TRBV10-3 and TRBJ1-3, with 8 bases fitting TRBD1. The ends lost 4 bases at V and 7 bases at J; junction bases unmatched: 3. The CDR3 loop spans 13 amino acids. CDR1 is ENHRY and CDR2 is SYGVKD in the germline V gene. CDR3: CAISGTGSNTIYF. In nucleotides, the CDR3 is TGTGCCATCAGTGGGACAGGGTCGAACACCATATATTTT.

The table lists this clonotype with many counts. This chain's CDR3 is CASSQEHRLYNSPLHF. As DNA, the CDR3 is TGTGCCAGCAGCCAAGAACACAGACTCTATAATTCACCCCTCCACTTT. The genes are TRBV4-2 and TRBJ1-6, with no clear D. V shed 0 bases and J shed 3 bases, with 9 bases lying between them. The CDR3 length is 16 residues. The germline V gene has CDR1 LGHNA and CDR2 YNFKEQ.

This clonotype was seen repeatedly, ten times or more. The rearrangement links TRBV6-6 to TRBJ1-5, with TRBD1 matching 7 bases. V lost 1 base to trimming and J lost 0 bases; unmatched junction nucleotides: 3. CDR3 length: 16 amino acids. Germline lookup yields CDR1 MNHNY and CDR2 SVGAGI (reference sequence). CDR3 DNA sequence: TGTGCCAGCAGTTACTTTCAGGGGGATAGCAATCAGCCCCAGCATTTT. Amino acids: CASSYFQGDSNQPQHF.

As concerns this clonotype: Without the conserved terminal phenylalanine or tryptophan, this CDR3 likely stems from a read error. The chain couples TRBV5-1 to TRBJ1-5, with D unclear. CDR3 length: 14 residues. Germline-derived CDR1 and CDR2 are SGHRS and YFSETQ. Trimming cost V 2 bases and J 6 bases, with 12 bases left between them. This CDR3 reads CASSLAGTAQPQHL. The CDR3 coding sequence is TGCGCCAGCAGCTTAGCTGGTACGGCTCAGCCCCAGCATCTT.

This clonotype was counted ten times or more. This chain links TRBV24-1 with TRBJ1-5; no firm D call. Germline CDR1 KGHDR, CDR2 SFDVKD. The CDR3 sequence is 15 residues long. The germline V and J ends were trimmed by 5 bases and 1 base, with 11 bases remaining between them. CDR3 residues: CATSGGSGSNQPQHF. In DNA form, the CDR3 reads TGTGCCACCAGTGGGGGTTCGGGGAGCAATCAGCCCCAGCATTTT.

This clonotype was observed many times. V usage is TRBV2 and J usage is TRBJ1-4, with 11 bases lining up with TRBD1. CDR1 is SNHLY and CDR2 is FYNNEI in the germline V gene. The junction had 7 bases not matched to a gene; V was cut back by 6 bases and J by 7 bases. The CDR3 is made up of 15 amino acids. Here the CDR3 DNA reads TGTGCCAGCAGACGGACAGGGGGCACGGGTGAAAAACTGTTTTTT. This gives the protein CASRRTGGTGEKLFF.

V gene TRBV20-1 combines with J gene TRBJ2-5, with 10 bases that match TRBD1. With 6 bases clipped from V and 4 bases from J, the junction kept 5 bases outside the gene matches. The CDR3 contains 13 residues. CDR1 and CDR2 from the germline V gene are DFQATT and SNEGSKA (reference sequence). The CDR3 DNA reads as TGCAGTGCACCGACAGGGGGCGGAGAGACCCAGTACTTC. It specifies CSAPTGGGETQYF.

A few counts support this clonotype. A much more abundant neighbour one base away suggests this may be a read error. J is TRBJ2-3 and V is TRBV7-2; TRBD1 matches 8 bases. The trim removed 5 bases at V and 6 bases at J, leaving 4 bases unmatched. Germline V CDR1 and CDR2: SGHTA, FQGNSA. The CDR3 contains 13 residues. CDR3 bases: TGTGCCAGCAGCGTTCAGGGGGCCGATACGCAGTATTTT. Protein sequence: CASSVQGADTQYF. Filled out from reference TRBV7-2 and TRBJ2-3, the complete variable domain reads GAGVSQSPSNKVTEKGKDVELRCDPISGHTALYWYRQSLGQGLEFLIYFQGNSAPDKSGLPSDRFSAERTGGSVSTLTIQRTQQEDSAVYLCASSVQGADTQYFGPGTRLTVL.

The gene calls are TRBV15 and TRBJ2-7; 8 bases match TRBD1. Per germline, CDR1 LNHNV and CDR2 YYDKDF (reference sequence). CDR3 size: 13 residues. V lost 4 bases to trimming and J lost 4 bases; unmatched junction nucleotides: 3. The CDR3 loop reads CATSTRTGYEQYF. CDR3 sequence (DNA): TGTGCCACCAGCACCCGGACAGGGTACGAGCAGTACTTC.

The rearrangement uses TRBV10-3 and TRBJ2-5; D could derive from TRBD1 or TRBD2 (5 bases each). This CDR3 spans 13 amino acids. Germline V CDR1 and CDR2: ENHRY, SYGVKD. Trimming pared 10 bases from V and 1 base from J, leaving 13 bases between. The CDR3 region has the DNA TGTGCCACCGTGCCGGGACCCCAAGAGACCCAGTACTTC. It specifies CATVPGPQETQYF.

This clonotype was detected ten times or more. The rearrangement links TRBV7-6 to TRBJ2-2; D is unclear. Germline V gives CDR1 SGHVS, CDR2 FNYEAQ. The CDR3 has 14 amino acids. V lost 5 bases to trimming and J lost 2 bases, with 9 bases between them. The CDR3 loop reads CASSPLLNTGELFF. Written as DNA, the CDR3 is TGTGCCAGCAGCCCCCTCTTAAACACCGGGGAGCTGTTTTTT.

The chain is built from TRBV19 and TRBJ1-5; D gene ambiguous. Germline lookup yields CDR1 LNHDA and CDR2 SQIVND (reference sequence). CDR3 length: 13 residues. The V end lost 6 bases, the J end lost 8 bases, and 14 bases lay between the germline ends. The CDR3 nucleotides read TGTGCCAGTAGCCTGGGCCTCAGCAAGCCCCAGCATTTT. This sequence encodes CASSLGLSKPQHF.

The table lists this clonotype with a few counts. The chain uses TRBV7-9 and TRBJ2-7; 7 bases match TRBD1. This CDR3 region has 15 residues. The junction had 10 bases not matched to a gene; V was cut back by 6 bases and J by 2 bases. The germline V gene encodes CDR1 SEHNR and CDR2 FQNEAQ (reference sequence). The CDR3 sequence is CASRPTGPSTYEQYF. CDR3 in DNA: TGTGCCAGCAGACCGACAGGGCCATCGACCTACGAGCAGTACTTC.

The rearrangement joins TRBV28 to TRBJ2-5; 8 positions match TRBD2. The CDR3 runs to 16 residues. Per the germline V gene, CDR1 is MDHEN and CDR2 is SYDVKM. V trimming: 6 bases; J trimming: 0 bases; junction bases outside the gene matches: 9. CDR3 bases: TGTGCCAGCAGATTAGGGATAGCGGGGTACCAAGAGACCCAGTACTTC. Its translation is CASRLGIAGYQETQYF. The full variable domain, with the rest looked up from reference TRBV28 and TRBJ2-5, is DVKVTQSSRYLVKRTGEKVFLECVQDMDHENMFWYRQDPGLGLRLIYFSYDVKMKEKGDIPEGYSVSREKKERFSLILESASTNQTSMYLCASRLGIAGYQETQYFGPGTRLLVL.